This T cell receptor beta chain is drawn from a study of follicular helper T cells after annual influenza vaccination. Study information: Some donors were sampled over the 2013-2014, 2014-2015 and 2015-2016 vaccinations. General observations from the study: ICOS-CD38- cTfh most often held earlier Day 7 ICOS+CD38+ clones.

Survey level resolution was used for TCRB sequencing. The repertoire was sequenced with immunoSEQ multiplex PCR; TCRdb's copy has only in-frame clones and lacks some. The sample has some 6,200 clones; approximately 81% are singletons. As for time point: 2015-2016 season, 7 days after influenza vaccination. Germline V gene data show CDR1 as MNHNS and CDR2 as SASEGT. The CDR3 spans 15 residues. V was pared by 6 bases and J by 4 bases, with 7 bases of the junction left unmatched. On this clone itself: The antigen remains unidentified.

This TCR derives from an adult who received the influenza vaccine. The rearrangement uses TRBV6-1 and TRBJ2-1, with 9 bases identical to TRBD2. The sample here was CXCR5- memory CD4+ T cells sorted from blood, taken 7 days after influenza vaccination. CDR3 nucleotides: TGTGCCAGCAGGCCGGCGGGGGGGCCTTACAATGAGCAGTTCTTC. It translates to CASRPAGGPYNEQFF.